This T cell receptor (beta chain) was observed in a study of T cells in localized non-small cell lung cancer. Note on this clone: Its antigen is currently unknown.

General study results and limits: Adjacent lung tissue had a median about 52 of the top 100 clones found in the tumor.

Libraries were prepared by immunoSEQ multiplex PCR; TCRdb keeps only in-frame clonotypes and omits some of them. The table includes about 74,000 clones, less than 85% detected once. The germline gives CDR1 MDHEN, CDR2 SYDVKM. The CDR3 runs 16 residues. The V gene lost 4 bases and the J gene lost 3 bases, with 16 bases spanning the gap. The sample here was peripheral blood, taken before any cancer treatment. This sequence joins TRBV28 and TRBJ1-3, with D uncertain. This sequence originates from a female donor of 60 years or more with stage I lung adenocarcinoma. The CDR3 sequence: CASSYSGGLGGNTIYF. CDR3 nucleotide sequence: TGTGCCAGCAGTTACAGCGGCGGGCTAGGTGGAAACACCATATATTTT.